This T cell receptor beta chain was recorded in a study of post-analysis software for immune sequencing data. Findings and limits, study-wide: Normalized Chao1 diversity was significantly reduced in patients versus controls. Samples from one preparation batch, clustered by F measure, grouped strongly together. Roughly five TRBV segments appeared more often in patients than in controls, and TRBV5-6, TRBV5-1 and TRBV20-1 were among these.

Included in the TCR beta cDNA libraries were unique molecular identifiers. Using its own MiXCR run on the PCR reads, TCRdb lists one record per CDR3 protein. The table records about 760,000 distinct CDR3 sequences, about 27% of them present only once. This clonotype was counted many times. Its target is unknown. Looked up from germline, CDR1 is MDHEN and CDR2 is SYDVKM. Trimming pared 6 bases from V and 6 bases from J, leaving 21 bases between. The CDR3 runs 16 residues. The source is a girl between 5 and 17 years old with multiple sclerosis. The chain uses TRBV28 and TRBJ2-1; D is undetermined. The specimen sequenced was blood. In DNA form, the CDR3 reads TGTGCCAGCAGCCCCGCGAAGTTTAAGCGATCCAATGAGCAGTTCTTC. This codes for CASSPAKFKRSNEQFF.